This T cell receptor (beta chain) was recorded in a study of blood T cells in healthy people across ages. This clonotype was seen more than once but under ten times. PCR was performed a second time for about 7 to 12 cycles using a sample-barcoded 5' primer and a J-beta primer mix. TCRdb reprocessed the 5' RACE reads via MiXCR and lists one record per CDR3 protein. The sample has roughly 700,000 distinct CDR3 sequences; around half are singletons. The germline V gene encodes CDR1 PRHDT and CDR2 FYEKMQ (reference sequence). The CDR3 covers 14 residues. V lost 5 bases and J 1 base, leaving 11 bases between the germline ends.

The sample consisted of blood. This chain links TRBV13 with TRBJ2-5; the D gene is possibly TRBD1 (6 bases). This TCR was recovered from a woman in her sixties in good health. The CDR3 loop is CASSRRDTQETQYF. DNA for the CDR3: TGTGCCAGCAGCCGCCGGGACACCCAAGAGACCCAGTACTTC.